One sample yielded the 5 T cell receptor beta chains listed below, sequenced in a study of beta chain features in type 1 diabetes. The authors reverse transcribed all of the isolated RNA, so sequencing captured expressed TCRB transcripts. Only in-frame clones appear in the TCRdb table, and some are missing; sequencing was by immunoSEQ multiplex PCR. The table shows about 740,000 clones, with roughly 12% occurring only once. For these receptors, no antigen is known. Study-level findings and limits: Researchers report that Type 1 diabetes patients had moderately but significantly shorter TCRB CDR3s across all four CD4+ subsets.

Input material: naive CD4+ T cells from blood. The source is a man aged 18 to 29 with type 1 diabetes.

The chain couples TRBV2 to TRBJ2-5, with D maybe TRBD1 (6 bases). Germline CDR1 and CDR2: SNHLY and FYNNEI. V lost 11 bases, J lost 2 bases, and 12 bases lay in between. This CDR3 is 12 amino acids long. The DNA for the CDR3 is TGTGCCGGCTTAACAGGGCAAGAGACCCAGTACTTC. It codes for CAGLTGQETQYF.

The chain is built from TRBV4-1 and TRBJ2-1; D may correspond to TRBD1 or TRBD2 (6 bases each). V lost 4 bases and J 13 bases, leaving 20 bases between the germline ends. Germline V gene sequence: CDR1 MGHRA, CDR2 YSYEKL. CDR3 length equals 14 residues. The CDR3 coding sequence is TGCGCCAGCAGCCTGCCTCCAGGGGCTAGCGCACAGTTCTTC. This codes for CASSLPPGASAQFF.

This clone occurred a few times. V usage is TRBV18 and J usage is TRBJ2-1; 8 nucleotides match TRBD2. The CDR3 spans 14 residues. Germline V lookup: CDR1 KGHSH, CDR2 LQKENI. Unmatched junction bases numbered 7, after V lost 3 bases and J lost 9 bases. CDR3 protein: CASSPVGGAGEQFF. DNA of the CDR3: TGTGCCAGCTCACCCGTCGGGGGGGCTGGTGAGCAGTTCTTC. Full variable domain (outside the CDR3, taken from reference TRBV18 and TRBJ2-1): NAGVMQNPRHLVRRRGQEARLRCSPMKGHSHVYWYRQLPEEGLKFMVYLQKENIIDESGMPKERFSAEFPKEGPSILRIQQVVRGDSAAYFCASSPVGGAGEQFFGPGTRLTVL.

The chain combines TRBV28 with TRBJ2-1; D not certain. V lost 6 bases and J 4 bases, leaving 10 bases between the germline ends. The germline V gene has CDR1 MDHEN and CDR2 SYDVKM. The CDR3 is 13 amino acids. CDR3 nucleotides: TGTGCCAGCAGCGTAACAGAGTACAATGAGCAGTTCTTC. It encodes CASSVTEYNEQFF. The full variable domain, with the rest looked up from reference TRBV28 and TRBJ2-1, is DVKVTQSSRYLVKRTGEKVFLECVQDMDHENMFWYRQDPGLGLRLIYFSYDVKMKEKGDIPEGYSVSREKKERFSLILESASTNQTSMYLCASSVTEYNEQFFGPGTRLTVL.

The chain couples TRBV18 to TRBJ1-2; D remains ambiguous. V shed 3 bases and J shed 3 bases, with 17 bases lying between them. This CDR3 is 16 amino acids long. Looked up from germline, CDR1 is KGHSH and CDR2 is LQKENI. The CDR3 region has the DNA TGTGCCAGCTCACCGTACGAGGAGCCTACAGACTATGGCTACACCTTC. Amino acid sequence: CASSPYEEPTDYGYTF.